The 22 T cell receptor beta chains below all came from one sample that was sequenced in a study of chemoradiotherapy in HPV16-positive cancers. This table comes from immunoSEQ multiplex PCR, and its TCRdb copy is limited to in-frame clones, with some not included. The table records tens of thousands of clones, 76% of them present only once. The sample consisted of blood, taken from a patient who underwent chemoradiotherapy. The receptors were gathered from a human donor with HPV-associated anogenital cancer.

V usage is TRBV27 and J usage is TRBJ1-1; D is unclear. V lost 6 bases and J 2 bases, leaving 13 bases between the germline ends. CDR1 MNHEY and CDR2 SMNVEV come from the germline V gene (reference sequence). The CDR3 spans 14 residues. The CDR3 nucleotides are TGTGCCAGCAGACGAGTAACACAAAACACTGAAGCTTTCTTT. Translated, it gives CASRRVTQNTEAFF.

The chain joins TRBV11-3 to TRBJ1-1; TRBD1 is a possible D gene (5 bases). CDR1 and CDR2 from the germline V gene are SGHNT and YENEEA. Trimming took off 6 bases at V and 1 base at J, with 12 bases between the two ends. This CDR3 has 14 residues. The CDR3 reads CASSSGPANTEAFF. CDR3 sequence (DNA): TGTGCCAGCAGTTCGGGACCGGCGAACACTGAAGCTTTCTTT.

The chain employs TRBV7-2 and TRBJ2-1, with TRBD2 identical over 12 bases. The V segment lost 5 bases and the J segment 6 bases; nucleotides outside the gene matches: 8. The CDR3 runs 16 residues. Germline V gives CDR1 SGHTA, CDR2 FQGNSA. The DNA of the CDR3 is TGTGCCAGCAGCCTTACCTCTAGCGGGGGGGGCAATGAGCAGTTCTTC. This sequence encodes CASSLTSSGGGNEQFF. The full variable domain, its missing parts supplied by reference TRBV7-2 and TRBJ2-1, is GAGVSQSPSNKVTEKGKDVELRCDPISGHTALYWYRQSLGQGLEFLIYFQGNSAPDKSGLPSDRFSAERTGGSVSTLTIQRTQQEDSAVYLCASSLTSSGGGNEQFFGPGTRLTVL.

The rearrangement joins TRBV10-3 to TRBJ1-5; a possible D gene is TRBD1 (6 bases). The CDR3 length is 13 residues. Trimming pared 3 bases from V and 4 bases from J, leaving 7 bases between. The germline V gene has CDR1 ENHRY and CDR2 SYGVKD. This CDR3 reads CAISDRGNQPQHF. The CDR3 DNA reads TGTGCCATCAGTGACAGGGGTAATCAGCCCCAGCATTTT.

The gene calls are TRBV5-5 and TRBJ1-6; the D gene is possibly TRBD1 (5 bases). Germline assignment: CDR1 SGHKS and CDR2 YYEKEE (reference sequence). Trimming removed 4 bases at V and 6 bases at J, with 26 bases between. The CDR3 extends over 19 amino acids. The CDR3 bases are TGTGCCAGCAGCCGGACTGTACGGATTCAGACAGAGACTAATTCACCCCTCCACTTT. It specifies CASSRTVRIQTETNSPLHF.

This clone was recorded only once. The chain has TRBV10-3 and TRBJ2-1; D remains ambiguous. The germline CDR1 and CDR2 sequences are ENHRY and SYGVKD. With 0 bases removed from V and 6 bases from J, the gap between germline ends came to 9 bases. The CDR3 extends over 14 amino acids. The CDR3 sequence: CAISESGRPNEQFF. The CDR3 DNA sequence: TGTGCCATCAGTGAGTCCGGACGGCCCAATGAGCAGTTCTTC.

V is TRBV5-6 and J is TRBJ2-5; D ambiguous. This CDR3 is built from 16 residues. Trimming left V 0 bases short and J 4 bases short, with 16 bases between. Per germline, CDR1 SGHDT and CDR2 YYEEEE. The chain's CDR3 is CASSLVRLTSGETQYF. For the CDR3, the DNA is TGTGCCAGCAGCTTGGTTAGGCTTACCTCGGGAGAGACCCAGTACTTC.

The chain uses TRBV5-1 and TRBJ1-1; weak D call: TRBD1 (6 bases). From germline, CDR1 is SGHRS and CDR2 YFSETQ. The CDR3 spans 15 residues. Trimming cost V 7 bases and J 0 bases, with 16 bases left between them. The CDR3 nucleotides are TGCGCCAGCCAAATACCGGGACAAATGAACACTGAAGCTTTCTTT. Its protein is CASQIPGQMNTEAFF.

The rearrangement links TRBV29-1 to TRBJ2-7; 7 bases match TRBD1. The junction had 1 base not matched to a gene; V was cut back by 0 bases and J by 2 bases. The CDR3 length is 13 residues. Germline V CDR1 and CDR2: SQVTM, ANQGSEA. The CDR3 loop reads CSVEDDRAYEQYF. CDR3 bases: TGCAGCGTTGAAGATGACAGGGCCTACGAGCAGTACTTC.

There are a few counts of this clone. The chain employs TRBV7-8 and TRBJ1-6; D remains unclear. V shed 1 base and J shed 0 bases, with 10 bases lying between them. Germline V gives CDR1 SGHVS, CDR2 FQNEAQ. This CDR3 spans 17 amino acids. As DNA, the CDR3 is TGTGCCAGCAGCTTAGGCACCATGAGCTCCTATAATTCACCCCTCCACTTT. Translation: CASSLGTMSSYNSPLHF.

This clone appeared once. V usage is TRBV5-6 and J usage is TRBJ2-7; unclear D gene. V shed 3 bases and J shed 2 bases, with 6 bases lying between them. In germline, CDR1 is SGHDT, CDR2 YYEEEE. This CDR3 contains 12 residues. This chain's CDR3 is CASSSTTYEQYF. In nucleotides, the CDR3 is TGTGCCAGCAGCTCAACAACCTACGAGCAGTACTTC. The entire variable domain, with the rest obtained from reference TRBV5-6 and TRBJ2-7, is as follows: DAGVTQSPTHLIKTRGQQVTLRCSPKSGHDTVSWYQQALGQGPQFIFQYYEEEERQRGNFPDRFSGHQFPNYSSELNVNALLLGDSALYLCASSSTTYEQYFGPGTRLTVT.

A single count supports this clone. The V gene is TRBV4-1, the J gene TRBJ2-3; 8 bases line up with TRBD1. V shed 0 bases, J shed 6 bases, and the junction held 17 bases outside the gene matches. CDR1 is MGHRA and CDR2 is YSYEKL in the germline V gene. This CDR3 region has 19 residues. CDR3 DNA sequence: TGCGCCAGCAGCCAAGATCCCCTGGGACAGGTGGGGTCTTTGGATACGCAGTATTTT. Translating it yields CASSQDPLGQVGSLDTQYF.

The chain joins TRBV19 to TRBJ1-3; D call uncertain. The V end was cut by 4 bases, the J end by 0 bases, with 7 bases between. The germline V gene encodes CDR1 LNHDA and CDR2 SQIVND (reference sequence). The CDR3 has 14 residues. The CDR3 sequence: CASSNRGSGNTIYF. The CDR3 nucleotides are TGTGCCAGTAGTAATCGAGGCTCTGGAAACACCATATATTTT.

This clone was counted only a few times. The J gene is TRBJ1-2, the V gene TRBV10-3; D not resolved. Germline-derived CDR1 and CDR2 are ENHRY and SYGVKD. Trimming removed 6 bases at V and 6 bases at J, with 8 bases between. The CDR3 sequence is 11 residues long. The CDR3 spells CAISAYNGYTF. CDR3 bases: TGTGCCATCAGCGCGTACAATGGCTACACCTTC.

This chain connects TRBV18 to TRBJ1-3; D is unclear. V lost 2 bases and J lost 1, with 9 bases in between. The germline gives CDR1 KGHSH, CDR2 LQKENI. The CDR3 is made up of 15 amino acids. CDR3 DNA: TGTGCCAGCTCACCAGTTCGAGGGTCTGGAAACACCATATATTTT. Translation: CASSPVRGSGNTIYF. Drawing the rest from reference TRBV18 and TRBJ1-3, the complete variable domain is NAGVMQNPRHLVRRRGQEARLRCSPMKGHSHVYWYRQLPEEGLKFMVYLQKENIIDESGMPKERFSAEFPKEGPSILRIQQVVRGDSAAYFCASSPVRGSGNTIYFGEGSWLTVV.

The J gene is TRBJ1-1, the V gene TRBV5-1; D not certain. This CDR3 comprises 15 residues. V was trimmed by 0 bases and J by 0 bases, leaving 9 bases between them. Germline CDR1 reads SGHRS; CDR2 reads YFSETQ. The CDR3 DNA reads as TGCGCCAGCAGCTTGGAGGCTGAACTGAACACTGAAGCTTTCTTT. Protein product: CASSLEAELNTEAFF.

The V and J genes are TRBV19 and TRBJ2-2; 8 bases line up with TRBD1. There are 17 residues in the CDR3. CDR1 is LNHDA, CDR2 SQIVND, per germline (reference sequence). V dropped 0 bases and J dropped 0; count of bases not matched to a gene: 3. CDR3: CASSIDLRGPNTGELFF. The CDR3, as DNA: TGTGCCAGTAGTATAGATCTCAGGGGGCCGAACACCGGGGAGCTGTTTTTT.

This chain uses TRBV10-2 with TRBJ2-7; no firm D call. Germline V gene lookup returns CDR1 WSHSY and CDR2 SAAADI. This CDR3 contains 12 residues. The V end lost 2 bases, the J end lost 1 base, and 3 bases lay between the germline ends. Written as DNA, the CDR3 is TGCGCCAGCAGTGAGGCTTCCTACGAGCAGTACTTC. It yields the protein CASSEASYEQYF.

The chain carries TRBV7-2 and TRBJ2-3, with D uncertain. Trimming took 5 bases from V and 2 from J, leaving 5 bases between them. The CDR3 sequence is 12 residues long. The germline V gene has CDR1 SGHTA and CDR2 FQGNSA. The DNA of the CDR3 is TGTGCCAGCAGCCTAGACACAGATACGCAGTATTTT. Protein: CASSLDTDTQYF.

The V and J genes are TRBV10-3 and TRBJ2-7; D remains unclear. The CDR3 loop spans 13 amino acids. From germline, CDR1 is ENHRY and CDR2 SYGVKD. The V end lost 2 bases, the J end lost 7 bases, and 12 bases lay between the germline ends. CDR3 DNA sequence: TGTGCCATCAGTGAGACAAATTTGGGGGAGCAGTACTTC. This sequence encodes CAISETNLGEQYF.

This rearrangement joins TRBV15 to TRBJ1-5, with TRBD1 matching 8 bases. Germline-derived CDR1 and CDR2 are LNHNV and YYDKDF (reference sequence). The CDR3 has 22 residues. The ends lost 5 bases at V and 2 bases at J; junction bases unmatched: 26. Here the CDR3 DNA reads TGTGCCACCAGCTCACGCGACGCCCGGACAGGGCGGTCCGGTTCGGGCAATCAGCCCCAGCATTTT. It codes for CATSSRDARTGRSGSGNQPQHF.

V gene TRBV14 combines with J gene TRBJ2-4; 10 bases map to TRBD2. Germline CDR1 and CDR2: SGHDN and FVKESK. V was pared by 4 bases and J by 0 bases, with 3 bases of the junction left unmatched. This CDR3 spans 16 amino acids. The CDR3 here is CASSPLAGGAKNIQYF. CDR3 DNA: TGTGCCAGCAGCCCCTTAGCGGGGGGAGCCAAAAACATTCAGTACTTC.